Described below is a single T cell receptor (beta chain) sequence and its context. These data belong to a study of T cell changes during pregnancy in multiple sclerosis. V lost 4 bases to trimming and J lost 7 bases; unmatched junction nucleotides: 18. The CDR3 contains 18 residues. From germline, CDR1 is SGHRS and CDR2 YFSETQ. The method was immunoSEQ multiplex PCR; TCRdb's version includes in-frame clones alone and lacks a portion of them. The sample holds tens of thousands of clones, just under 90% seen once. This specimen was CD4+ T cells from peripheral blood mononuclear cells, taken in the first trimester of pregnancy. This chain links TRBV5-1 with TRBJ2-7, with 12 positions matching TRBD2. The receptor comes from a female donor with multiple sclerosis, enrolled in a pregnancy study. The CDR3 region is CASSTDRASSGRAEEQYF. Written as DNA, the CDR3 is TGCGCCAGCAGCACCGACAGGGCGTCTAGCGGGAGGGCCGAGGAGCAGTACTTC.